This paragraph covers one T cell receptor beta chain sequence. Its antigen is still unknown. This sample is part of a study of cytomegalovirus exposure and HLA in healthy donors. The study's findings and limits: Donors were assumed by presence/absence analyses to have roughly uniform sequencing depth. Rare sequences made up most TCRs, while some public TCRs were found in many donors. Reports showed the classifier diagnosing cytomegalovirus status with high specificity and sensitivity. In a later analysis, productive TCRs from donors in an Asian-associated ancestry cluster reportedly carried fewer N-insertions than the cohort mean.

CDR1 SGHRS and CDR2 YFSETQ come from the germline V gene. The CDR3 has 15 amino acids. This PCR relied on a set of 60 Vbeta primers and 13 Jbeta primers. Here immunoSEQ multiplex PCR was the method, and the copy in TCRdb shows in-frame clones only, minus some. Its clone listing holds more than 25,000 clones. The chain carries TRBV5-1 and TRBJ2-5, with D hard to call. The J call is doubtful: the DNA matches TRBJ2-7 better. The sequence came from a man aged 25 to 40 in good health and CMV-seronegative. The sequencing input was PBMCs. CDR3 residues: CASSSRSESSYEQYF. The DNA for the CDR3 is TGCGCCAGCAGCTCCCGATCTGAGAGCTCCTACGAGCAGTACTTC.